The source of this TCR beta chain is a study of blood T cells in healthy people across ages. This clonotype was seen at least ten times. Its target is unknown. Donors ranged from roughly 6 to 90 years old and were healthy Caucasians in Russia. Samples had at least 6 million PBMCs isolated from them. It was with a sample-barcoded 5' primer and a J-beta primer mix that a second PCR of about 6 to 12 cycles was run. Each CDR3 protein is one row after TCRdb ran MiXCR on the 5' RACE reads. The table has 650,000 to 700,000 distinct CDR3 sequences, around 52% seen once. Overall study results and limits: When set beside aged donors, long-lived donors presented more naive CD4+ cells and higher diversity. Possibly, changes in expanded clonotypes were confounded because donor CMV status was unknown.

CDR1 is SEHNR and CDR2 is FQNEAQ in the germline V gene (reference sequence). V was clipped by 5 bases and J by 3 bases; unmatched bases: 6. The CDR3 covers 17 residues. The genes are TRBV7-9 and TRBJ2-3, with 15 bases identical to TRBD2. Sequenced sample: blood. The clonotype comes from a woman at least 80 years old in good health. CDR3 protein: CASSPGTSGGYTDTQYF. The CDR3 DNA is TGTGCCAGCAGCCCCGGGACTAGCGGGGGGTATACAGATACGCAGTATTTT. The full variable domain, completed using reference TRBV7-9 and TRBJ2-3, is DTGVSQNPRHKITKRGQNVTFRCDPISEHNRLYWYRQTLGQGPEFLTYFQNEAQLEKSRLLSDRFSAERPKGSFSTLEIQRTEQGDSAMYLCASSPGTSGGYTDTQYFGPGTRLTVL.